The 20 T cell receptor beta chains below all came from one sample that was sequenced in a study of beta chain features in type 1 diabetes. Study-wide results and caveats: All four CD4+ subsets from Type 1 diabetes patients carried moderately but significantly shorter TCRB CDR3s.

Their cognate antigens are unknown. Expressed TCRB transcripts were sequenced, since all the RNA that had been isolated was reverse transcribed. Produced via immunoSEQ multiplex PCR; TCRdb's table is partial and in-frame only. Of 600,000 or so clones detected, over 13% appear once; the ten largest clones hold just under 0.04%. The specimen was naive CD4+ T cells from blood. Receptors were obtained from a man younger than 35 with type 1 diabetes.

The CDR3 sequence is CATRSWVTNSPLHF. CDR3 DNA: TGTGCCACCAGGTCTTGGGTTACCAATTCACCCCTCCACTTT. This rearrangement joins TRBV10-3 to TRBJ1-6, with D unresolved. V dropped 10 bases and J dropped 7 bases, with 17 bases sitting between them. Germline CDR1 reads ENHRY; CDR2 reads SYGVKD. This CDR3 comprises 14 residues.

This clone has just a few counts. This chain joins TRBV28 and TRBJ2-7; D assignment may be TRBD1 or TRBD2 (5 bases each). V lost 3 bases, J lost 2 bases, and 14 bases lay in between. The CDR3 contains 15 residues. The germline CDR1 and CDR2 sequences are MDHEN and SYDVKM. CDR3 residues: CASSFSGRNPYEQYF. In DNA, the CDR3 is TGTGCCAGCAGTTTCTCGGGGCGTAATCCCTACGAGCAGTACTTC.

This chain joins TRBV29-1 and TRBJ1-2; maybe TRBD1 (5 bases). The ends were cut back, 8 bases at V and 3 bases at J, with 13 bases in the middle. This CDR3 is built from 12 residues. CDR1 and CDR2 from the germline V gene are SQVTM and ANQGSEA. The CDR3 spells CSPGEDHYGYTF. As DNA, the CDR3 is TGCAGCCCGGGGGAGGATCACTATGGCTACACCTTC.

In DNA form, the CDR3 reads TGTGCCAGCAGCGCTCCCGGAGGCTACACCTTC. Translation: CASSAPGGYTF. The chain employs TRBV5-6 and TRBJ1-2; D uncertain. The CDR3 is 11 amino acids. The germline CDR1 and CDR2 sequences are SGHDT and YYEEEE. The V and J ends lost 4 bases and 8 bases respectively, with 9 bases between them.

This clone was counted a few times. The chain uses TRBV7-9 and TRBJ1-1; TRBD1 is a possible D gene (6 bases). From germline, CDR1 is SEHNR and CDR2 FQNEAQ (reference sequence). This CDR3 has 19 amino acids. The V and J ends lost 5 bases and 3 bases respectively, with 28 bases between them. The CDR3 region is CASSPRLEQGRVTYTEAFF. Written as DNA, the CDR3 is TGTGCCAGCAGCCCCCGCTTGGAACAGGGTCGGGTGACGTACACTGAAGCTTTCTTT. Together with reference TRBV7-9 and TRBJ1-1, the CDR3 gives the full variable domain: DTGVSQNPRHKITKRGQNVTFRCDPISEHNRLYWYRQTLGQGPEFLTYFQNEAQLEKSRLLSDRFSAERPKGSFSTLEIQRTEQGDSAMYLCASSPRLEQGRVTYTEAFFGQGTRLTVV.

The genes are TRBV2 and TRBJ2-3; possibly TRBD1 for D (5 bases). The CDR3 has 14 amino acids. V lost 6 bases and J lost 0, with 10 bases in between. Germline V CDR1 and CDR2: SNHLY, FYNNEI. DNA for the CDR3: TGTGCCAGCAGAGGGGATTCTAGCACAGATACGCAGTATTTT. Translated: CASRGDSSTDTQYF.

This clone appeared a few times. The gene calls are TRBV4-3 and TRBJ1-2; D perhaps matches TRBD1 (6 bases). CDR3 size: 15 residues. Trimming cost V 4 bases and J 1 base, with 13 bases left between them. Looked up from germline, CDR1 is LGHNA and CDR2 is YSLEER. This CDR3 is CASSLLQGSNYGYTF. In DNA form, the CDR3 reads TGCGCCAGCAGCCTTCTACAGGGTAGTAACTATGGCTACACCTTC.

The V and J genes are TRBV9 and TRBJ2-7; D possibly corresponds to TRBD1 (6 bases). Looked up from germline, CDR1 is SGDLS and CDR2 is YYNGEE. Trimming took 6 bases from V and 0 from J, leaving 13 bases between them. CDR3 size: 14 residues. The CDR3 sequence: CASNDGQSSYEQYF. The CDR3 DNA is TGTGCCAGCAACGACGGACAGAGCTCCTACGAGCAGTACTTC.

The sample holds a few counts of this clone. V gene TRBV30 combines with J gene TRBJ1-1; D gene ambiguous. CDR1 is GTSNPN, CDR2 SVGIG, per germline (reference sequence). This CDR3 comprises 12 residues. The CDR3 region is CGAGIMNTEAFF. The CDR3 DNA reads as TGTGGTGCCGGGATCATGAACACTGAAGCTTTCTTT.

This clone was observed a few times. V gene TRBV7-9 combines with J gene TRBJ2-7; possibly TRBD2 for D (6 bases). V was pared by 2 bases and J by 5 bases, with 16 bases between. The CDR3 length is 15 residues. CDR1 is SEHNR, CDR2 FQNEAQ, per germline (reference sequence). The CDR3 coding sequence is TGTGCCAGCAGCTTATGGGTCGGGAGAGCGGACGAGCAGTACTTC. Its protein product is CASSLWVGRADEQYF.

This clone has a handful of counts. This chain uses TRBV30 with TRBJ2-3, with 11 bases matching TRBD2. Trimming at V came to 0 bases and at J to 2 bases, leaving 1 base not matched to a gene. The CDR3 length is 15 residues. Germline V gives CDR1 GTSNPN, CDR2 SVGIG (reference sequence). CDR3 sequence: CAWSVSGGATDTQYF. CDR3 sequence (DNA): TGTGCCTGGAGTGTTAGCGGGGGGGCCACAGATACGCAGTATTTT.

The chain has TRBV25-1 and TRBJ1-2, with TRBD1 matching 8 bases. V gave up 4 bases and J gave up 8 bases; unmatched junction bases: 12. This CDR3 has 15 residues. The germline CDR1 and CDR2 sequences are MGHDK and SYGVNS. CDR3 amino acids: CASSVDRAVPYGYTF. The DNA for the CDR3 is TGTGCCAGCAGTGTGGACAGGGCAGTTCCTTACGGCTACACCTTC.

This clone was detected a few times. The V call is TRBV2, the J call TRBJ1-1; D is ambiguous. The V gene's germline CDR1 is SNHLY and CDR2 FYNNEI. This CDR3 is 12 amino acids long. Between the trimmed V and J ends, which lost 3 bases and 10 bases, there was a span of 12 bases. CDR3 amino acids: CASSDRLYVAFF. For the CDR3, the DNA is TGTGCCAGCAGTGATCGCTTATATGTAGCTTTCTTT.

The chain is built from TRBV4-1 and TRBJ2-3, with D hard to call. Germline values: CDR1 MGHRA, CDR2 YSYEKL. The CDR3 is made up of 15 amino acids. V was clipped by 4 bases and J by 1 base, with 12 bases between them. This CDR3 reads CASSPPDGRTDTQYF. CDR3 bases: TGCGCCAGCAGCCCCCCCGATGGCCGCACAGATACGCAGTATTTT.

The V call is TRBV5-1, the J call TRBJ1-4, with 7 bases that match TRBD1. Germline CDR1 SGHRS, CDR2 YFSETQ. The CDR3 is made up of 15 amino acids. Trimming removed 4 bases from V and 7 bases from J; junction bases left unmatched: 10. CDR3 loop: CASSNGQEGGEKLFF. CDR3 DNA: TGCGCCAGCAGCAACGGACAGGAAGGGGGTGAAAAACTGTTTTTT.

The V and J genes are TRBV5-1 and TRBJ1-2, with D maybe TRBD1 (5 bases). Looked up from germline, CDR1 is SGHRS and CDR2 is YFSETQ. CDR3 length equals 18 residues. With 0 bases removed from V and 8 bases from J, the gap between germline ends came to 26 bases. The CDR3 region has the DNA TGCGCCAGCAGCTTGGCCGTGAGGGGAAGGGGATCTTTCGAAGGCTACACCTTC. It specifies CASSLAVRGRGSFEGYTF.

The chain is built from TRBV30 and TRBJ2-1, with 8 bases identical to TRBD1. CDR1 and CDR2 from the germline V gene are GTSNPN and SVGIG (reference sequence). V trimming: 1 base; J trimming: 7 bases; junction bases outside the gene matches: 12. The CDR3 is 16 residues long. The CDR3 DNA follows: TGTGCCTGGAGTGAGGCGGGGACAGGACTTTGGAATGAGCAGTTCTTC. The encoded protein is CAWSEAGTGLWNEQFF. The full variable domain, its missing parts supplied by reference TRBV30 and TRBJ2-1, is SQTIHQWPATLVQPVGSPLSLECTVEGTSNPNLYWYRQAAGRGLQLLFYSVGIGQISSEVPQNLSASRPQDRQFILSSKKLLLSDSGFYLCAWSEAGTGLWNEQFFGPGTRLTVL.

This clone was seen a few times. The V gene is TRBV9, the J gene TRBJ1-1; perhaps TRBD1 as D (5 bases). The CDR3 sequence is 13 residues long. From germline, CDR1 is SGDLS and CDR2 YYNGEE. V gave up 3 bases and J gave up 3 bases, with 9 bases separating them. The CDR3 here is CASSARGDTEAFF. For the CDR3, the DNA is TGTGCCAGCAGCGCCCGGGGGGACACTGAAGCTTTCTTT.

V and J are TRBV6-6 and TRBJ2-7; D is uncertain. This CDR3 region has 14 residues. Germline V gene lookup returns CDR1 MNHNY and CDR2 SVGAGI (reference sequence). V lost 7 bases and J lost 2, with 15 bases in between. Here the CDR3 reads CASTEQYGAYEQYF. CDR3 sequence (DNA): TGTGCCAGCACAGAACAATACGGCGCCTACGAGCAGTACTTC.

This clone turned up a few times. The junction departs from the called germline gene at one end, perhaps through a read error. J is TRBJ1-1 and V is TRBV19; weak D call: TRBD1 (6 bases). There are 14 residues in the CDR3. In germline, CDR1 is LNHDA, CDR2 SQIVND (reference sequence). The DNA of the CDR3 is TGTGCCAGCAGACACAGGGCCATGAACACTGAAGCCTTCTTT. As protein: CASRHRAMNTEAFF.